These 25 T cell receptor beta chains were sequenced from one sample in a study of cytomegalovirus exposure and HLA in healthy donors. Measured with immunoSEQ multiplex PCR; TCRdb has only the in-frame clones, and not every one. The repertoire holds 55,000 to 65,000 clones, with roughly 96% as singletons. The sample taken for sequencing was PBMCs. The receptors originated from a man between 18 and 35 years old in good health and CMV-seronegative.

The chain links TRBV9 to TRBJ2-5; 11 nucleotides align to TRBD2. The germline V gene encodes CDR1 SGDLS and CDR2 YYNGEE. This CDR3 comprises 16 residues. Germline trimming cut 2 bases from V and 4 bases from J; bases unmatched to any gene: 7. The CDR3 region has the DNA TGTGCCAGCAGCGTTTCTAGCGGGGGGCTGGGAGAGACCCAGTACTTC. The encoded protein is CASSVSSGGLGETQYF.

The V gene is TRBV9, the J gene TRBJ2-3, with D possibly TRBD1 on 6 matching bases. V was clipped by 0 bases and J by 3 bases, with 14 bases between them. CDR1 and CDR2 (germline): SGDLS, YYNGEE. The CDR3 is 16 residues long. In DNA, the CDR3 is TGTGCCAGCAGCGTAGGAGGGGGAGTAAGTACAGATACGCAGTATTTT. Protein: CASSVGGGVSTDTQYF. Full variable domain (outside the CDR3, taken from reference TRBV9 and TRBJ2-3): DSGVTQTPKHLITATGQRVTLRCSPRSGDLSVYWYQQSLDQGLQFLIQYYNGEERAKGNILERFSAQQFPDLHSELNLSSLELGDSALYFCASSVGGGVSTDTQYFGPGTRLTVL.

The CDR3 here is CASSDTSGGETQYF. The CDR3 nucleotides are TGCGCCAGCAGCGACACTAGCGGAGGGGAGACCCAGTACTTC. The V and J genes are TRBV5-1 and TRBJ2-5, with 8 bases identical to TRBD2. Looked up from germline, CDR1 is SGHRS and CDR2 is YFSETQ. The J segment lost 5 bases and the V segment lost 4 bases, leaving 7 bases of the junction unmatched. The CDR3 runs 14 residues.

This sequence joins TRBV19 and TRBJ2-1, with D perhaps TRBD1 (6 bases). The CDR3 is 15 amino acids. The ends were cut back, 6 bases at V and 4 bases at J, with 16 bases in the middle. CDR1 LNHDA and CDR2 SQIVND come from the germline V gene (reference sequence). CDR3 sequence: CASSSLGAQYNEQFF. Here the CDR3 DNA reads TGTGCCAGTAGCTCCCTGGGGGCACAATACAATGAGCAGTTCTTC.

The chain joins TRBV9 to TRBJ2-5; unclear D gene. The CDR3 has 12 residues. The germline V gene has CDR1 SGDLS and CDR2 YYNGEE. Trimming took 3 bases from V and 7 from J, leaving 10 bases between them. The CDR3 DNA follows: TGTGCCAGCAGCGCACCGGAGCCGACCCAGTACTTC. This gives the protein CASSAPEPTQYF.

This clone was counted once. The chain joins TRBV4-1 to TRBJ1-2; D unclear. There are 16 residues in the CDR3. The V and J ends lost 2 bases and 2 bases respectively, with 15 bases between them. Germline assignment: CDR1 MGHRA and CDR2 YSYEKL. This CDR3 reads CASSQTVRTGNYGYTF. The CDR3 region has the DNA TGCGCCAGCAGCCAAACAGTTCGGACGGGAAACTATGGCTACACCTTC.

This chain links TRBV5-1 with TRBJ2-7; D gene uncertain. Trimming cost V 0 bases and J 2 bases, with 15 bases left between them. Germline V gene data show CDR1 as SGHRS and CDR2 as YFSETQ. The CDR3 loop spans 16 amino acids. In DNA form, the CDR3 reads TGCGCCAGCAGCTTGGTTTCGGGTCCCTTAACCTACGAGCAGTACTTC. Residues: CASSLVSGPLTYEQYF.

CDR3 nucleotides: TGCAGCGTTGGGGTAGGGGGAGAGACCCAGTACTTC. Amino acids: CSVGVGGETQYF. This rearrangement joins TRBV29-1 to TRBJ2-5, with TRBD1 as a possible D gene (6 bases). The germline V gene has CDR1 SQVTM and CDR2 ANQGSEA. The CDR3 has 12 amino acids. V lost 4 bases and J lost 4, with 10 bases in between. Looking up the rest from reference TRBV29-1 and TRBJ2-5 gives the full variable domain: SAVISQKPSRDICQRGTSLTIQCQVDSQVTMMFWYRQQPGQSLTLIATANQGSEATYESGFVIDKFPISRPNLTFSTLTVSNMSPEDSSIYLCSVGVGGETQYFGPGTRLLVL.

The J gene is TRBJ1-2, the V gene TRBV28; D perhaps matches TRBD1 (5 bases). Germline lookup yields CDR1 MDHEN and CDR2 SYDVKM. This CDR3 is 15 amino acids long. Deletions cut 6 bases from V and 6 bases from J, with 20 bases between. Here the CDR3 reads CASRIGAGEWNGYTF. The DNA for the CDR3 is TGTGCCAGCAGGATAGGGGCGGGAGAGTGGAATGGCTACACCTTC.

The chain carries TRBV27 and TRBJ2-7; D is uncertain. V was cut by 4 bases and J by 4 bases, with 14 bases left in between. The germline V gene encodes CDR1 MNHEY and CDR2 SMNVEV (reference sequence). This CDR3 region has 14 residues. The CDR3 is CASSSPGTPYEQYF. DNA for the CDR3: TGTGCCAGCAGTTCGCCAGGAACGCCTTACGAGCAGTACTTC.

The genes are TRBV7-2 and TRBJ1-1; TRBD1 is a possible D gene (5 bases). Looked up from germline, CDR1 is SGHTA and CDR2 is FQGNSA. This CDR3 is 14 amino acids long. V lost 4 bases and J 4 bases, leaving 13 bases between the germline ends. The CDR3 loop reads CASSSVGGSTEAFF. DNA of the CDR3: TGTGCCAGCAGCTCGGTGGGGGGAAGCACTGAAGCTTTCTTT.

The rearrangement links TRBV11-2 to TRBJ2-1; 13 positions agree with TRBD2. CDR3 length equals 18 residues. Germline CDR1 reads SGHAT; CDR2 reads FQNNGV. Trimming cost V 5 bases and J 8 bases; bases outside gene matches: 15. CDR3 DNA sequence: TGTGCCAGCAGCGGGGCCGTGGGACTAGCGGGACTTGGGTATGAGCAGTTCTTC. Translated: CASSGAVGLAGLGYEQFF. The variable domain in full, with the rest retrieved from reference TRBV11-2 and TRBJ2-1, is EAGVAQSPRYKIIEKRQSVAFWCNPISGHATLYWYQQILGQGPKLLIQFQNNGVVDDSQLPKDRFSAERLKGVDSTLKIQPAKLEDSAVYLCASSGAVGLAGLGYEQFFGPGTRLTVL.

The gene calls are TRBV7-9 and TRBJ1-2, with 11 bases aligning to TRBD1. With V trimmed by 5 bases and J by 2 bases, 7 bases remained unmatched. The length of the CDR3 is 16 residues. Germline CDR1 reads SEHNR; CDR2 reads FQNEAQ (reference sequence). CDR3 nucleotides: TGTGCCAGCAGCGGGGTCGGGGACAGGGGGAACTATGGCTACACCTTC. Its translation is CASSGVGDRGNYGYTF.

The V and J genes are TRBV19 and TRBJ2-3, with 7 bases aligning to TRBD2. This CDR3 region has 16 residues. V shed 3 bases and J 3 bases; nucleotides not matched to a gene: 9. Germline V gene sequence: CDR1 LNHDA, CDR2 SQIVND (reference sequence). CDR3 amino acids: CASSIRAGELTDTQYF. CDR3 DNA sequence: TGTGCCAGTAGTATCAGGGCGGGAGAGTTAACAGATACGCAGTATTTT.

About this clone: The same CDR3 also results from other DNA sequences found in this sample. The chain is built from TRBV6-6 and TRBJ2-1; the match to TRBD2 covers 7 bases. Germline V CDR1 and CDR2: MNHNY, SVGAGI (reference sequence). The CDR3 totals 15 residues. The V gene end was trimmed by 1 base and the J gene end by 9 bases; junction bases not matched to a gene: 9. CDR3 region: CASSYFRTSRFEQFF. In nucleotides, the CDR3 is TGTGCCAGCAGTTACTTTAGGACTAGTCGGTTTGAGCAGTTCTTC.

The chain recombines TRBV7-2 with TRBJ2-1, with 8 positions matching TRBD2. The CDR3 is 15 residues long. With 5 bases clipped from V and 9 bases from J, the junction kept 12 bases outside the gene matches. CDR1 and CDR2 (germline): SGHTA, FQGNSA. Here the CDR3 DNA reads TGTGCCAGCAGCCACCCGGGGGGGAGGGCTGGTGAGCAGTTCTTC. Translation gives CASSHPGGRAGEQFF.

This chain connects TRBV7-9 to TRBJ2-5; D might be TRBD2 (6 bases). Germline values: CDR1 SEHNR, CDR2 FQNEAQ (reference sequence). Trimming cost V 4 bases and J 1 base, with 10 bases left between them. The CDR3 runs to 14 residues. CDR3 region: CASSSAGPQETQYF. The DNA of the CDR3 is TGTGCCAGCAGCTCAGCGGGCCCCCAAGAGACCCAGTACTTC.

The genes are TRBV7-2 and TRBJ2-1, with D maybe TRBD1 (6 bases). The CDR3 consists of 15 residues. V lost 5 bases and J lost 4, with 15 bases in between. Germline loops: CDR1 SGHTA, CDR2 FQGNSA. This CDR3 is CASSPETGGYNEQFF. The CDR3 DNA reads as TGTGCCAGCAGCCCAGAGACAGGTGGATACAATGAGCAGTTCTTC.

This chain joins TRBV4-1 and TRBJ2-2; possibly TRBD2 for D (6 bases). The germline CDR1 and CDR2 sequences are MGHRA and YSYEKL. The CDR3 contains 16 residues. Trimming removed 7 bases from V and 2 bases from J, with 17 bases in between. The CDR3 sequence: CASKYGGMYNTGELFF. CDR3 in DNA: TGCGCCAGCAAATACGGAGGGATGTATAACACCGGGGAGCTGTTTTTT.

This clone has only a few counts. The gene calls are TRBV10-3 and TRBJ1-4; D perhaps matches TRBD1 (5 bases). Per the germline V gene, CDR1 is ENHRY and CDR2 is SYGVKD. CDR3 length: 14 amino acids. V was shortened by 8 bases and J by 8 bases, with 18 bases between the two germline ends. This chain's CDR3 is CAIAAGTPNEKLFF. The CDR3 DNA is TGTGCCATCGCAGCCGGGACTCCGAACGAAAAACTGTTTTTT.

The chain employs TRBV25-1 and TRBJ2-7, with unresolved D. V dropped 5 bases and J dropped 0 bases, with 5 bases sitting between them. The CDR3 sequence is 12 residues long. Looked up from germline, CDR1 is MGHDK and CDR2 is SYGVNS. The CDR3 nucleotides read TGTGCCAGCAGTTTGAGCTCCTACGAGCAGTACTTC. Translated, it gives CASSLSSYEQYF.

This clone was seen once. In nucleotides, the CDR3 is TGTGCCAGCAGCTTAGGCGGGAGAGGGTACAATGAGCAGTTCTTC. Residues: CASSLGGRGYNEQFF. The gene calls are TRBV7-2 and TRBJ2-1, with 7 bases that match TRBD2. CDR3 length: 15 residues. CDR1 is SGHTA, CDR2 FQGNSA, per germline. V was clipped by 1 base and J by 4 bases; unmatched bases: 4. Filled out from reference TRBV7-2 and TRBJ2-1, the complete variable domain reads GAGVSQSPSNKVTEKGKDVELRCDPISGHTALYWYRQSLGQGLEFLIYFQGNSAPDKSGLPSDRFSAERTGGSVSTLTIQRTQQEDSAVYLCASSLGGRGYNEQFFGPGTRLTVL.

As to this clone: Other DNA sequences in this sample translate to the same CDR3. The chain recombines TRBV30 with TRBJ2-7; 14 positions agree with TRBD2. This CDR3 is built from 21 residues. The J segment lost 0 bases and the V segment lost 2 bases, leaving 18 bases of the junction unmatched. Germline V gene data show CDR1 as GTSNPN and CDR2 as SVGIG (reference sequence). The CDR3 region has the DNA TGTGCCTGGAGTCCTAAGTCCCCGGGACTAGCGGGAGTGGTCGACTCCTACGAGCAGTACTTC. It is translated as CAWSPKSPGLAGVVDSYEQYF. The full variable domain, completed using reference TRBV30 and TRBJ2-7, is SQTIHQWPATLVQPVGSPLSLECTVEGTSNPNLYWYRQAAGRGLQLLFYSVGIGQISSEVPQNLSASRPQDRQFILSSKKLLLSDSGFYLCAWSPKSPGLAGVVDSYEQYFGPGTRLTVT.

This chain uses TRBV18 with TRBJ2-3; 9 bases are shared with TRBD1. The CDR3 runs 14 residues. Looked up from germline, CDR1 is KGHSH and CDR2 is LQKENI. Unmatched junction bases numbered 3, after V lost 3 bases and J lost 5 bases. CDR3 coding DNA: TGTGCCAGCTCACCTGGGACAGGGCTAGATACGCAGTATTTT. Translated, it gives CASSPGTGLDTQYF.

The gene calls are TRBV7-9 and TRBJ2-1; 9 bases match TRBD2. Germline V CDR1 and CDR2: SEHNR, FQNEAQ (reference sequence). The trim removed 1 base at V and 2 bases at J, leaving 6 bases unmatched. This CDR3 contains 17 residues. Here the CDR3 DNA reads TGTGCCAGCAGCTTAGGGCAATCTAGCGGGACCTACAATGAGCAGTTCTTC. Translated: CASSLGQSSGTYNEQFF.